This TCR beta chain was recovered during a study of control samples from healthy donors and cancer patients (dated by TCRdb to the early 2020s). Worth noting for this clone: The antigen this receptor binds is unknown. It has no much larger one-base neighbor in the sample; base qualities were not kept.

Libraries were prepared through the immunoSEQ multiplex PCR assay. TCRdb retrieved this table from immuneACCESS and kept in-frame rearrangements only. Not all clones are present; in checked studies, unresolved V genes account for under half, and no reason is known for the remainder. The sample yields some 150,000 clones; about 94% were counted once. The ten largest clonotypes hold roughly 15% of the sample. The CDR3 measures 14 amino acids from cysteine to phenylalanine. Only the CDR3 DNA is retained, 42 bases long and in frame from the first base. Reading the germline V gene (reference sequence) gives CDR1 MNHNY and CDR2 SVGAGI. V is shortened by 5 bases, J by 5 bases, and the region joining them spans 13 bases.

The TCR originated in a man aged 55 to 70 with colorectal cancer. The V gene is TRBV6-6 and the J gene is TRBJ1-5; the D gene is unclear. The sequencing sample was made of PBMCs. CDR3 loop: CASSTEARHQPQHF. The DNA reads as follows: TGTGCCAGCAGTACAGAGGCGAGGCATCAGCCCCAGCATTTT.